The clone carrying this TCR beta chain turned up a few times. Its antigen is unknown. The data were obtained in a study of T-cell reconstitution after alpha-beta-depleted transplantation in children. There are 16 residues in the CDR3. V was cut by 5 bases and J by 0 bases, with 15 bases left in between. Germline CDR1 is SGHVS and CDR2 is FQNEAQ. Findings and limits, study-wide: About two months after transplant, alpha-beta T cells reportedly came from several hundred expanded graft clones.

Unique molecular identifiers were incorporated during preparation of the TCRbeta library. One entry per CDR3 protein results from TCRdb running MiXCR on the PCR reads. The sample carries about 130,000 distinct CDR3 sequences, more than 9.5% recorded once. This chain joins TRBV7-8 and TRBJ2-3; D remains unclear. The sequencing used PBMCs, mostly from graft donor cells, collected 180 days after TCRalphabeta/CD19-depleted stem cell transplant. This receptor was obtained from a girl less than two years old who had a stem cell transplant for combined immunodeficiency, so the T cells may come from the graft donor. CDR3 sequence (DNA): TGTGCCAGCAGCCCTTGGCGCACCACTAGCACAGATACGCAGTATTTT. This codes for CASSPWRTTSTDTQYF.